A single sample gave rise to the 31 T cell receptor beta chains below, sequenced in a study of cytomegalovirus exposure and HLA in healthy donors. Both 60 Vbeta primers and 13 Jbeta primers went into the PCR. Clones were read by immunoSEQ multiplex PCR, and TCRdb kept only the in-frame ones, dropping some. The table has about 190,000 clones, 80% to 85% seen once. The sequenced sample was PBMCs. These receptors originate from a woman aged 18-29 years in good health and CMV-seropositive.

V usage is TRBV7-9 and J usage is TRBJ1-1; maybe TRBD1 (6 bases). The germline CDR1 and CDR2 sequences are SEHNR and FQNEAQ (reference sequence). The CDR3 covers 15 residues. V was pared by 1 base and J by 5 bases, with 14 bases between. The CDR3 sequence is CASSLVMQGWTEAFF. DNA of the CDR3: TGTGCCAGCAGCTTAGTTATGCAGGGGTGGACTGAAGCTTTCTTT.

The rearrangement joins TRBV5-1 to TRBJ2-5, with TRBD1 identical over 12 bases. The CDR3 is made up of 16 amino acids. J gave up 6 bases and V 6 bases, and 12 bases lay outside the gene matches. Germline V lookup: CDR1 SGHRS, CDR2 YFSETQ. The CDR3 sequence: CASKDGGTGGAKTQYF. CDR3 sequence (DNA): TGCGCCAGCAAAGACGGCGGGACAGGGGGCGCGAAGACCCAGTACTTC.

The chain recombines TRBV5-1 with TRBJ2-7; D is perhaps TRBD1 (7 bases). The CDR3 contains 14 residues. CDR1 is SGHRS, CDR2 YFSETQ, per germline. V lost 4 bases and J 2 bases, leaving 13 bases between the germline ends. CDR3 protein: CASSRQGGPYEQYF. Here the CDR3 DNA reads TGCGCCAGCAGCCGACAGGGAGGCCCCTACGAGCAGTACTTC. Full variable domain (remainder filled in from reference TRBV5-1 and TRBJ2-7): KAGVTQTPRYLIKTRGQQVTLSCSPISGHRSVSWYQQTPGQGLQFLFEYFSETQRNKGNFPGRFSGRQFSNSRSEMNVSTLELGDSALYLCASSRQGGPYEQYFGPGTRLTVT.

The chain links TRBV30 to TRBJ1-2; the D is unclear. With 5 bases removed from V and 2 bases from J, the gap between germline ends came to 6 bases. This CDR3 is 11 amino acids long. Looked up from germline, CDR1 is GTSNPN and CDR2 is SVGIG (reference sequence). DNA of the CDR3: TGTGCCTGGGGGCGAAACTATGGCTACACCTTC. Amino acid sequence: CAWGRNYGYTF.

CDR3: CASRLGSPGTEAFF. The CDR3 nucleotides are TGTGCCAGCAGATTAGGGAGCCCGGGGACTGAAGCTTTCTTT. The chain combines TRBV4-2 with TRBJ1-1; D ambiguous. V was pared by 6 bases and J by 5 bases, with 16 bases between. Germline V gene lookup returns CDR1 LGHNA and CDR2 YNFKEQ. This CDR3 is built from 14 residues.

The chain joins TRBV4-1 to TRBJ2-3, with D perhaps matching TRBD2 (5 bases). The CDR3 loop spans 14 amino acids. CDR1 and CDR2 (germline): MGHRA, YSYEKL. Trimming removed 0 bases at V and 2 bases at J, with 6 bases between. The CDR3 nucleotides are TGCGCCAGCAGCCAAGACGGGATCACAGATACGCAGTATTTT. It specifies CASSQDGITDTQYF.

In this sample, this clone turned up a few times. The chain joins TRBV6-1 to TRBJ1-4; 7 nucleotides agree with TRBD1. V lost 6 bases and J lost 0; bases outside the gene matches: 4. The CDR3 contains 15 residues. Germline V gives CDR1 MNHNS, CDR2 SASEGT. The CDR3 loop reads CASSPDRATNEKLFF. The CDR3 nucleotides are TGTGCCAGCAGCCCAGACAGGGCAACTAATGAAAAACTGTTTTTT.

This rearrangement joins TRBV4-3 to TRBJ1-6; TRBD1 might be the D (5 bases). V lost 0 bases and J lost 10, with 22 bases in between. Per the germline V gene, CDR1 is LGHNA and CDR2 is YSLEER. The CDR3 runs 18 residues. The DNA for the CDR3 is TGCGCCAGCAGCCAAGATATTTCGCGGGCGGGGGGGTTGTCACCCCTCCACTTT. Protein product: CASSQDISRAGGLSPLHF.

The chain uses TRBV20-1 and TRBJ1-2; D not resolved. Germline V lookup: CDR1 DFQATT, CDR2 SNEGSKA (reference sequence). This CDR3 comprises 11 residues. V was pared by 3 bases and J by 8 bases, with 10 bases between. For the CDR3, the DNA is TGCAGTGCTAGGCGGCCCGCAGGCTACACCTTC. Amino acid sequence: CSARRPAGYTF.

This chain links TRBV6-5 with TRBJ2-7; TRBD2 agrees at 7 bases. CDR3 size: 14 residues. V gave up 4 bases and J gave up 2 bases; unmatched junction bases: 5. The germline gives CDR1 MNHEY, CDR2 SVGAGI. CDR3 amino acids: CASSSPAGAYEQYF. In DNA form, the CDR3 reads TGTGCCAGCAGTTCCCCTGCGGGGGCCTACGAGCAGTACTTC.

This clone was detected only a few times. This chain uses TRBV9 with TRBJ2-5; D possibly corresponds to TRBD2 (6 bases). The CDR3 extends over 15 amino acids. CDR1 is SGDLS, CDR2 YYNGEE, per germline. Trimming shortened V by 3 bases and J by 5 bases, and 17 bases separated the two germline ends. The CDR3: CASSAQGGVTETQYF. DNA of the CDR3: TGTGCCAGCAGCGCCCAGGGCGGGGTGACGGAGACCCAGTACTTC.

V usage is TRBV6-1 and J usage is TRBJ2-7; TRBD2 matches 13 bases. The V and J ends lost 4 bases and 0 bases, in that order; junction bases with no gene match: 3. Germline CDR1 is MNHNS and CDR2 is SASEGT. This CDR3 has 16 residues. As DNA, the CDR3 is TGTGCCAGCAGTGGCGGACTAGCGGGGGTCTCCTACGAGCAGTACTTC. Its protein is CASSGGLAGVSYEQYF.

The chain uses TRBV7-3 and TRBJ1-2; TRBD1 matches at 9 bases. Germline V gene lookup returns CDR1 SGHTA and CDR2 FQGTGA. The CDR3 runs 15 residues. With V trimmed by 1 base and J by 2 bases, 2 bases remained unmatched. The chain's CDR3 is CASSLSGQGNYGYTF. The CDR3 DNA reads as TGTGCCAGCAGCTTAAGTGGACAGGGGAACTATGGCTACACCTTC. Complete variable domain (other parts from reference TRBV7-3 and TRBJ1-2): GAGVSQTPSNKVTEKGKYVELRCDPISGHTALYWYRQSLGQGPEFLIYFQGTGAADDSGLPNDRFFAVRPEGSVSTLKIQRTERGDSAVYLCASSLSGQGNYGYTFGSGTRLTVV.

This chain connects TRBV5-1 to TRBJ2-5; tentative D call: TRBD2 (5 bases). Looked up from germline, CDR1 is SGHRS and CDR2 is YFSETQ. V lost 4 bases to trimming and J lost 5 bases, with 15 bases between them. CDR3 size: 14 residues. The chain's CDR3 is CASSLGAGGETQYF. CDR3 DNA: TGCGCCAGCAGCCTGGGAGCAGGCGGGGAGACCCAGTACTTC. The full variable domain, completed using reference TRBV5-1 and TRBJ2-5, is KAGVTQTPRYLIKTRGQQVTLSCSPISGHRSVSWYQQTPGQGLQFLFEYFSETQRNKGNFPGRFSGRQFSNSRSEMNVSTLELGDSALYLCASSLGAGGETQYFGPGTRLLVL.

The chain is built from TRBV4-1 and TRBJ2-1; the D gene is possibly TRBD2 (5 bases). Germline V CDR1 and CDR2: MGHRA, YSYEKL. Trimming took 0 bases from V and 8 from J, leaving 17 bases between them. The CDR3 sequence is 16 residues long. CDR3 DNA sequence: TGCGCCAGCAGCCAAGATAGGCGGGTTATAGGCGATGAGCAGTTCTTC. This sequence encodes CASSQDRRVIGDEQFF.

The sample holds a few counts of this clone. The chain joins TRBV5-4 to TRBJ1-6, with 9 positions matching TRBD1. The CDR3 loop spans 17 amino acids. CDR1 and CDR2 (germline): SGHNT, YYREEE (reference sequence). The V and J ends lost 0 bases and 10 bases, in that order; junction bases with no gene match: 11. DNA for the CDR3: TGTGCCAGCAGCTTGGCTGATACAGGGGGCATCGGATCACCCCTCCACTTT. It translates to CASSLADTGGIGSPLHF.

CDR3 sequence (DNA): TGTGCCACCAGCCCCCGCCGGGGGGAAAAACTGTTTTTT. Its protein is CATSPRRGEKLFF. The V call is TRBV15, the J call TRBJ1-4; tentative D call: TRBD1 (5 bases). Germline assignment: CDR1 LNHNV and CDR2 YYDKDF (reference sequence). The V and J ends lost 5 bases and 8 bases respectively, with 12 bases between them. This CDR3 contains 13 residues.

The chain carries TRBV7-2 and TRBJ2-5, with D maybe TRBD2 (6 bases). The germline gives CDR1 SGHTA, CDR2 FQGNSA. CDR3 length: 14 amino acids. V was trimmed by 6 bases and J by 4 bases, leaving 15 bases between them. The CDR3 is CASRPQVGGETQYF. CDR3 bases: TGTGCCAGCAGGCCCCAGGTGGGGGGAGAGACCCAGTACTTC.

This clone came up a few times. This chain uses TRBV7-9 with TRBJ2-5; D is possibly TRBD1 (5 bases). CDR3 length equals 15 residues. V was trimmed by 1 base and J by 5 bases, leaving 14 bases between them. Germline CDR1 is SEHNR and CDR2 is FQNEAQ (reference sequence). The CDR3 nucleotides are TGTGCCAGCAGCTTAGGGCAGGGCCCGGCGGAGACCCAGTACTTC. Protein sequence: CASSLGQGPAETQYF.

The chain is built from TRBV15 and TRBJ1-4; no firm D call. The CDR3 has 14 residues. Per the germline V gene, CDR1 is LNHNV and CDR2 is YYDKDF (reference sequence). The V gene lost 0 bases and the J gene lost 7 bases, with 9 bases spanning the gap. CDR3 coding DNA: TGTGCCACCAGCAGAGAGCCCACGAGTGAAAAACTGTTTTTT. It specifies CATSREPTSEKLFF. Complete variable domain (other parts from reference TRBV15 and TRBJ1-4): DAMVIQNPRYQVTQFGKPVTLSCSQTLNHNVMYWYQQKSSQAPKLLFHYYDKDFNNEADTPDNFQSRRPNTSFCFLDIRSPGLGDTAMYLCATSREPTSEKLFFGSGTQLSVL.

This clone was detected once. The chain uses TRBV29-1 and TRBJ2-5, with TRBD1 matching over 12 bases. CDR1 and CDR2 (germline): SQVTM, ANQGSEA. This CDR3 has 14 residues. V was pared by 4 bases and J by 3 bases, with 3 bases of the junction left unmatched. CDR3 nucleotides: TGCAGCGTTGTTGGGACAGGGGGCGAAGAGACCCAGTACTTC. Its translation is CSVVGTGGEETQYF.

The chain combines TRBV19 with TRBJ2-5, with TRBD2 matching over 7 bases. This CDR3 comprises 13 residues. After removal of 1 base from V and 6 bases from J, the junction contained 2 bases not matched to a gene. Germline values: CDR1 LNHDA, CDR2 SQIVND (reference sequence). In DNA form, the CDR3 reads TGTGCCAGTAGTATAGGACTAGCACAGACCCAGTACTTC. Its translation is CASSIGLAQTQYF.

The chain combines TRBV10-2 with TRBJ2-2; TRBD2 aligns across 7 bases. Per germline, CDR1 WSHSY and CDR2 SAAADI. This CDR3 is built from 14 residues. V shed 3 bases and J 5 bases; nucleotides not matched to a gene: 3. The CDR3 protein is CASSDGLGTGELFF. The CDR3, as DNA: TGCGCCAGCAGTGATGGACTAGGAACCGGGGAGCTGTTTTTT.

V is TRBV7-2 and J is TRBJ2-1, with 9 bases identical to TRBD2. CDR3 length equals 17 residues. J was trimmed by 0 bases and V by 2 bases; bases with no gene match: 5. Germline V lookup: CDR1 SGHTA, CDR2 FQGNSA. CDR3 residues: CASSLTVGLASYNEQFF. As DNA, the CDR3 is TGTGCCAGCAGCTTAACGGTGGGACTAGCCTCCTACAATGAGCAGTTCTTC.

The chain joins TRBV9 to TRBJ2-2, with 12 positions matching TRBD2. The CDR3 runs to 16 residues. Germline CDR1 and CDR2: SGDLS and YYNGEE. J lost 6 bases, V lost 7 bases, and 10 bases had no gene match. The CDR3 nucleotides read TGTGCCAGCGCTTCCCTAGCGGGGGGGCCAGCCGGGGAGCTGTTTTTT. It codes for CASASLAGGPAGELFF.

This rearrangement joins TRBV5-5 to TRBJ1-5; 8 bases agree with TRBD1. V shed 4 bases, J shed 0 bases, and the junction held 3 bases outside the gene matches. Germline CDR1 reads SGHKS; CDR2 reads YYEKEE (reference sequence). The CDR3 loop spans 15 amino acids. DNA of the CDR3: TGTGCCAGCAGCCCCGGGACAGGTAGCAATCAGCCCCAGCATTTT. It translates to CASSPGTGSNQPQHF.

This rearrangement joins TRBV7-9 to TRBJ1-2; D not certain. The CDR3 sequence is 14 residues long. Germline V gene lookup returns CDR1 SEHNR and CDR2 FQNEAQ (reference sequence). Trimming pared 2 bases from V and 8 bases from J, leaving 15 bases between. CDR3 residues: CASSLPLQWQGYTF. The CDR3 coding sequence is TGTGCCAGCAGCTTACCCCTCCAGTGGCAAGGCTACACCTTC.

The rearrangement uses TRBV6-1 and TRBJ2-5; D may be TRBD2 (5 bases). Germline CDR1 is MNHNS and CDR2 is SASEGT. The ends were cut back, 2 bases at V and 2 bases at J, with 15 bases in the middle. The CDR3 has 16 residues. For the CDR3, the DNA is TGTGCCAGCAGTGAAAGAGGGCTGAACGGGCAAGAGACCCAGTACTTC. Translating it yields CASSERGLNGQETQYF.

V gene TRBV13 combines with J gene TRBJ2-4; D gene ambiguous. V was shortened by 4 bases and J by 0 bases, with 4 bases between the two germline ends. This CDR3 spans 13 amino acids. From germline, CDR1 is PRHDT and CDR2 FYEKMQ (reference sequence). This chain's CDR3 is CASSSRAKNIQYF. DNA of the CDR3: TGTGCCAGCAGCTCCCGAGCCAAAAACATTCAGTACTTC.

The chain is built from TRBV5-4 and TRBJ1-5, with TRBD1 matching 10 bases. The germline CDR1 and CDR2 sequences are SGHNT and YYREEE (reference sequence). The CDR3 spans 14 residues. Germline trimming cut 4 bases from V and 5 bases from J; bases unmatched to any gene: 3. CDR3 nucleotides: TGTGCCAGCAGCACAGGGACAGGGGATCAGCCCCAGCATTTT. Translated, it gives CASSTGTGDQPQHF.

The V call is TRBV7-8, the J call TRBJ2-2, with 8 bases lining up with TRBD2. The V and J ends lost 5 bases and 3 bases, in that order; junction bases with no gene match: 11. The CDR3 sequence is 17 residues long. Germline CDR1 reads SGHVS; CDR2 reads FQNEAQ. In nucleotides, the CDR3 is TGTGCCAGCAGCACGGGGCTGAGCGGGAGCTACACCGGGGAGCTGTTTTTT. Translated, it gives CASSTGLSGSYTGELFF.